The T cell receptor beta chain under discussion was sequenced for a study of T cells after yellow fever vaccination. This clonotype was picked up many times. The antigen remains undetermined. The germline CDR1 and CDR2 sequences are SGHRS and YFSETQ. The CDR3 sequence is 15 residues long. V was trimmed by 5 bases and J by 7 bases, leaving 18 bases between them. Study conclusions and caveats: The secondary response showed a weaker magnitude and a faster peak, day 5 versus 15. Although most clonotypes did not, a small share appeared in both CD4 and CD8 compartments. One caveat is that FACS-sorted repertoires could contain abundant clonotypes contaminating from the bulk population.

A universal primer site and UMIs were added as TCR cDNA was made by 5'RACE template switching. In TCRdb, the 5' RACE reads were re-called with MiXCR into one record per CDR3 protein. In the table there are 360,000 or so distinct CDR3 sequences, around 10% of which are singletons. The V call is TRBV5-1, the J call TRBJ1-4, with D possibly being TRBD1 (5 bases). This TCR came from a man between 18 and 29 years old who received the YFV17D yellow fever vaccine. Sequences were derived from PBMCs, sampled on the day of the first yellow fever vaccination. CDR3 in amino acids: CASRSPGGSGEKLFF. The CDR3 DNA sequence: TGCGCCAGCAGATCACCGGGGGGTTCGGGTGAAAAACTGTTTTTT.